A single sample gave rise to the 13 T cell receptor beta chains below, sequenced in a study of blood T cell repertoires in COVID-19. This table comes from immunoSEQ multiplex PCR, and its TCRdb copy is limited to in-frame clones, with some not included. This repertoire shows roughly 100,000 clones, roughly nine tenths found once; its top ten account for approximately 3.1%. Sequenced sample: peripheral blood. The source is a man aged 45-60 years in a cohort sampled during active COVID-19.

In its sample, this clone was seen once. J is TRBJ2-7 and V is TRBV2; TRBD2 might be the D (5 bases). V gave up 3 bases and J gave up 7 bases, with 13 bases separating them. This CDR3 has 13 residues. The germline V gene has CDR1 SNHLY and CDR2 FYNNEI. CDR3 residues: CASSDSGGWEQYF. CDR3 sequence (DNA): TGTGCCAGCAGTGATTCGGGCGGGTGGGAGCAGTACTTC.

The chain couples TRBV6-2 or TRBV6-3 to TRBJ2-5, with 8 bases identical to TRBD2. The length of the CDR3 is 17 residues. Germline loops: CDR1 MNHEY, CDR2 SVGEGT. The J segment lost 5 bases and the V segment lost 6 bases, leaving 17 bases of the junction unmatched. As DNA, the CDR3 is TGTGCCAGCAGCCCCATGTCGGGGGGGGGAACGTTCGAGACCCAGTACTTC. This gives the protein CASSPMSGGGTFETQYF.

The chain links TRBV29-1 to TRBJ1-2; possibly TRBD1 for D (5 bases). CDR3 length: 12 residues. V lost 3 bases, J lost 3 bases, and 8 bases lay in between. In germline, CDR1 is SQVTM, CDR2 ANQGSEA. As DNA, the CDR3 is TGCAGCGTTGACGCCAGGGACTATGGCTACACCTTC. Protein: CSVDARDYGYTF.

This clone was seen just once. The chain uses TRBV6-5 and TRBJ1-1, with 7 bases identical to TRBD1. Germline assignment: CDR1 MNHEY and CDR2 SVGAGI. The CDR3 has 14 amino acids. Trimming took 6 bases from V and 4 from J; bases not matched to a gene: 8. CDR3 sequence (DNA): TGTGCCAGCAGACCGACAGGGTTTATCACTGAAGCTTTCTTT. Translation gives CASRPTGFITEAFF.

J is TRBJ2-1 and V is TRBV25-1, with 9 bases lining up with TRBD1. The CDR3 spans 18 residues. The germline gives CDR1 MGHDK, CDR2 SYGVNS. V was pared by 0 bases and J by 5 bases, with 11 bases of the junction left unmatched. CDR3 sequence reads: CASSEYMGTGKSDNEQFF. The DNA of the CDR3 is TGTGCCAGCAGTGAATATATGGGGACAGGGAAGAGTGACAATGAGCAGTTCTTC.

This sequence joins TRBV4-1 and TRBJ1-5, with TRBD1 matching over 7 bases. Germline loops: CDR1 MGHRA, CDR2 YSYEKL. V gave up 3 bases and J gave up 6 bases; unmatched junction bases: 5. This CDR3 is 14 amino acids long. The CDR3 DNA sequence: TGCGCCAGCAGCCAGACAGGGTTATTTCAGCCCCAGCATTTT. This translates into CASSQTGLFQPQHF.

The chain links TRBV21-1 to TRBJ2-7; the listed D gene, TRBD2, was not tested against the DNA. TRBV21-1 is a known pseudogene. The CDR3 sequence is 18 residues long. For the CDR3, the DNA is TGTGCCAGCAGCAAAAAGGTGTGGGGGGTGGTGGCAGATTACGAGCAGTACGTC. Its protein is CASSKKVWGVVADYEQYV.

J is TRBJ2-1 and V is TRBV27, with 12 bases aligning to TRBD2. This CDR3 comprises 15 residues. The ends lost 5 bases at V and 8 bases at J; junction bases unmatched: 7. From germline, CDR1 is MNHEY and CDR2 SMNVEV (reference sequence). The DNA of the CDR3 is TGTGCCAGCAGTCGGACTAGCGGGGCTACTTATGAGCAGTTCTTC. Translation: CASSRTSGATYEQFF.

The chain is built from TRBV5-1 and TRBJ2-2; D remains unclear. Germline V CDR1 and CDR2: SGHRS, YFSETQ. V was pared by 0 bases and J by 5 bases, with 8 bases between. The CDR3 length is 14 residues. Here the CDR3 reads CASSLVAATGELFF. The CDR3 DNA reads as TGCGCCAGCAGCTTGGTAGCAGCGACCGGGGAGCTGTTTTTT.

The J gene is TRBJ1-2, the V gene TRBV27, with 12 bases aligning to TRBD1. V dropped 6 bases and J dropped 4; count of bases not matched to a gene: 12. Germline V CDR1 and CDR2: MNHEY, SMNVEV (reference sequence). The CDR3 is 17 amino acids. CDR3 sequence reads: CASSHRRDRGRFYGYTF. The CDR3 DNA reads TGTGCCAGCAGCCACCGTAGGGACAGGGGGCGCTTCTATGGCTACACCTTC.

The chain uses TRBV3-1 (or the pseudogene TRBV3-2) and TRBJ1-5, with 8 bases that match TRBD1. J lost 7 bases, V lost 3 bases, and 5 bases had no gene match. Germline V gives CDR1 LGHDT, CDR2 YNNKEL (reference sequence). The CDR3 totals 14 residues. CDR3: CASSHDRGGQPQHF. CDR3 in DNA: TGTGCCAGCAGCCACGACAGGGGAGGCCAGCCCCAGCATTTT.

J is TRBJ2-3 and V is TRBV29-1; 8 bases agree with TRBD2. The CDR3 totals 13 residues. J gave up 1 base and V 7 bases, and 4 bases lay outside the gene matches. Germline V lookup: CDR1 SQVTM, CDR2 ANQGSEA. This CDR3 is CSALSGGTDTQYF. For the CDR3, the DNA is TGCAGCGCCCTTAGCGGGGGCACAGATACGCAGTATTTT.

This chain joins TRBV5-1 and TRBJ1-1, with 12 positions matching TRBD1. The V gene end was trimmed by 6 bases and the J gene end by 3 bases; junction bases not matched to a gene: 3. The V gene's germline CDR1 is SGHRS and CDR2 YFSETQ. The CDR3 loop spans 14 amino acids. This chain's CDR3 is CASMGTGGHTEAFF. The CDR3 coding sequence is TGCGCCAGCATGGGGACAGGGGGCCACACTGAAGCTTTCTTT.